One T cell receptor beta chain is described in this entry. The antigen is unknown. The junction and the germline gene differ at one end; a read error may be behind it. The data originate from a study of blood T cells in healthy people across ages. Study results and limitations: Strongly correlated with naive T cell percentage was TCR beta diversity.

Sample-barcoded 5' priming and a J-beta primer mix drove a second PCR of about 6 to 12 cycles. Every individual sample yielded 2.5 million or more paired-end reads (each containing CDR3). Each CDR3 protein gets one entry after TCRdb re-called the 5' RACE reads with MiXCR. The sample records more than 750,000 distinct CDR3 sequences, almost 30% being singletons. The data were also submitted as part of a second study, on T cells of mothers and their children. That work adds: A few healthy Caucasian mothers and their six children donated. Each child contributed 2.5 million to 3.5 million TCR beta CDR3 reads, while each mother contributed over 8 million.

The sequence came from a woman in her thirties or forties in good health. Sequences were obtained from blood.

DNA of the CDR3: TGTGCCAGCGTGCAAGGACGCTCGAACATTGAAGCTTTCTTT. Its translation: CASVQGRSNIEAFF. The chain employs TRBV11-2 and TRBJ1-1; no clear D gene. The germline V gene has CDR1 SGHAT and CDR2 FQNNGV. This CDR3 has 14 amino acids. Combining the CDR3 with reference TRBV11-2 and TRBJ1-1 gives the whole variable domain EAGVAQSPRYKIIEKRQSVAFWCNPISGHATLYWYQQILGQGPKLLIQFQNNGVVDDSQLPKDRFSAERLKGVDSTLKIQPAKLEDSAVYLCASVQGRSNIEAFFGQGTRLTVV.